This record concerns one T cell receptor (beta chain) sequence. Antigen specificity is unknown. The V end lost 5 bases, the J end lost 2 bases, and 12 bases lay between the germline ends. This CDR3 is 14 amino acids long. CDR1 is SGHAT and CDR2 is FQDESV in the germline V gene (reference sequence). No infections or other immune events were documented during collection. This record comes from a study of identifying expanded T cells in peripheral blood. Findings and limits, study-wide: Differentially abundant clones: about 1.1 between replicates, around 16 at approximately two weeks, 19 to 20 at four. Variance in clone template counts between approximately 2-week samples significantly increased with total template count across all healthy donors.

TCRdb's copy holds only in-frame clones and misses some; the assay was immunoSEQ multiplex PCR. The sample contains 90,000 to 95,000 clones, approximately 91% of which appear only once. Sequenced: blood. The chain is built from TRBV11-1 and TRBJ2-5; D gene unclear. The clonotype originates from a person between 18 and 75 years old in good health. CDR3 in amino acids: CASSVRERQETQYF. The CDR3 nucleotides are TGTGCCAGCAGCGTTAGGGAACGGCAAGAGACCCAGTACTTC.